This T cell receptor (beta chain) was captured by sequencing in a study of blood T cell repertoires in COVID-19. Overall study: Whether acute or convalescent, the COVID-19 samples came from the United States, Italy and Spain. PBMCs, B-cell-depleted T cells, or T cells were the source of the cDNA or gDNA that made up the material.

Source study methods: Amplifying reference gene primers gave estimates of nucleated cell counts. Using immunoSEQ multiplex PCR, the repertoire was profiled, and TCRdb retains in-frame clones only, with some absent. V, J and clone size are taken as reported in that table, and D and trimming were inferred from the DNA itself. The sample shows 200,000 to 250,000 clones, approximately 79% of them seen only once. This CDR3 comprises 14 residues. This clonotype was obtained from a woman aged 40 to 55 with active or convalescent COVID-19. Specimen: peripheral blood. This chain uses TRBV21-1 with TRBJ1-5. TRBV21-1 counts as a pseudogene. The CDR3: CASSGGGVFQPQHF. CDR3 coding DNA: TGTGCCAGCAGTGGAGGGGGGGTATTTCAGCCCCAGCATTTT.